This paragraph covers one TCR beta chain sequence. Source study methods: Amplification with reference gene primers provided the estimates of nucleated cell counts. The protocol was immunoSEQ multiplex PCR, while the TCRdb copy is restricted to in-frame clones and leaves out a portion. That table supplies the V and J calls and clone size; D and trimming were determined from the DNA. This repertoire shows around 60,000 clones, 83% found once; its top ten account for 9.5% to 13%. Enrollment of patients from Seattle took place during active infection, with longitudinal follow-up. The data are from a study of blood T cell repertoires in COVID-19. At the level of the study: Samples came from the United States, Italy and Spain, spanning acute and convalescent COVID-19.

The sequencing sample was made of peripheral blood. This TCR came from a man aged 45-65 years with COVID-19, enrolled during active disease.

This CDR3 is CASSQVPGALTDTQYF. The CDR3 DNA sequence: TGCGCCAGCAGCCAAGTTCCAGGGGCTCTCACAGATACGCAGTATTTT. The genes are TRBV4-1 and TRBJ2-3; TRBD1 is a possible D gene (6 bases). There are 16 residues in the CDR3. Germline loops: CDR1 MGHRA, CDR2 YSYEKL. V was pared by 1 base and J by 2 bases, with 13 bases between.